One and the same sample provided the 28 T cell receptor beta chains below, sequenced in a study of blood T cell repertoires in COVID-19. This table comes from immunoSEQ multiplex PCR, and its TCRdb copy is limited to in-frame clones, with some not included. The sample has some 60,000 clones; roughly 89% are singletons. Sequencing was carried out using peripheral blood. Source of these receptors: a human donor in a cohort sampled during active COVID-19.

The chain is built from TRBV11-2 and TRBJ2-1; the match to TRBD2 covers 14 bases. Germline V lookup: CDR1 SGHAT, CDR2 FQNNGV. CDR3 length equals 14 residues. J was trimmed by 8 bases and V by 8 bases; bases with no gene match: 5. The chain's CDR3 is CASAGTSGSDEQFF. As DNA, the CDR3 is TGTGCCAGCGCCGGGACTAGCGGGAGTGATGAGCAGTTCTTC.

This chain connects TRBV18 to TRBJ1-2; 10 bases map to TRBD1. Per germline, CDR1 KGHSH and CDR2 LQKENI. CDR3 size: 14 residues. Unmatched junction bases numbered 6, after V lost 3 bases and J lost 8 bases. CDR3 region: CASSPSDRGGGYTF. In DNA, the CDR3 is TGTGCCAGCTCACCTTCGGACAGGGGGGGAGGCTACACCTTC.

This chain connects TRBV6-5 to TRBJ2-7; 11 bases are shared with TRBD2. Germline assignment: CDR1 MNHEY and CDR2 SVGAGI. Losses at the gene ends were 6 bases for V and 1 base for J; bases not matched to a gene: 5. The CDR3 totals 15 residues. CDR3 amino acids: CASSRTSGRSYEQYF. In DNA, the CDR3 is TGTGCCAGCAGCCGAACTAGCGGGAGATCCTACGAGCAGTACTTC.

The rearrangement links TRBV7-8 to TRBJ2-3, with 13 nucleotides matching TRBD2. V shed 5 bases, J shed 5 bases, and the junction held 10 bases outside the gene matches. Germline V gives CDR1 SGHVS, CDR2 FQNEAQ. The CDR3 loop spans 17 amino acids. In DNA form, the CDR3 reads TGTGCCAGCAGCCTCACTAGCGGGGGGGCCGATGGAGATACGCAGTATTTT. Amino acid sequence: CASSLTSGGADGDTQYF.

The chain employs TRBV7-9 and TRBJ2-1, with D possibly being TRBD1 (6 bases). The V end lost 7 bases, the J end lost 5 bases, and 12 bases lay between the germline ends. This CDR3 contains 13 residues. CDR1 is SEHNR, CDR2 FQNEAQ, per germline (reference sequence). The CDR3: CASTTGLNNEQFF. The DNA for the CDR3 is TGTGCCAGCACTACAGGGCTCAACAATGAGCAGTTCTTC.

The chain employs TRBV5-1 and TRBJ2-3; TRBD2 aligns across 9 bases. From germline, CDR1 is SGHRS and CDR2 YFSETQ. CDR3 size: 16 residues. V dropped 4 bases and J dropped 0; count of bases not matched to a gene: 6. CDR3 loop: CASSGLAGASTDTQYF. CDR3 bases: TGCGCCAGCAGCGGGTTAGCGGGGGCTAGCACAGATACGCAGTATTTT.

The gene calls are TRBV4-2 and TRBJ2-1; tentatively, D is TRBD2 (5 bases). Germline V gene lookup returns CDR1 LGHNA and CDR2 YNFKEQ. Trimming shortened V by 1 base and J by 8 bases, and 15 bases separated the two germline ends. The CDR3 extends over 15 amino acids. CDR3 in DNA: TGTGCCAGCAGCCAAGGGCTAGCTAGGATCGATGAGCAGTTCTTC. It specifies CASSQGLARIDEQFF.

There are a few counts of this clone. The rearrangement links TRBV7-3 to TRBJ2-7, with D possibly TRBD2 on 6 matching bases. Trimming removed 11 bases from V and 1 base from J, with 15 bases in between. Germline assignment: CDR1 SGHTA and CDR2 FQGTGA. The CDR3 extends over 13 amino acids. The CDR3 nucleotides are TGTGCCCCCCCAAGTGGGAGGTCCTACGAGCAGTACTTC. It codes for CAPPSGRSYEQYF.

This clone was found a few times. The chain has TRBV5-4 and TRBJ1-2, with 7 bases lining up with TRBD1. Germline CDR1 is SGHNT and CDR2 is YYREEE (reference sequence). The junction had 2 bases not matched to a gene; V was cut back by 3 bases and J by 0 bases. This CDR3 spans 14 amino acids. The CDR3, as DNA: TGTGCCAGCAGCTGGGACAGAACTAACTATGGCTACACCTTC. Amino acids: CASSWDRTNYGYTF.

V usage is TRBV3-1 (or the pseudogene TRBV3-2) and J usage is TRBJ2-5; 11 bases map to TRBD2. V lost 6 bases, J lost 4 bases, and 13 bases stayed unmatched. The CDR3 loop spans 17 amino acids. CDR1 is LGHDT, CDR2 YNNKEL, per germline (reference sequence). The CDR3 bases are TGTGCCAGCAGAGAGGGACTAGCGGTGGCGGGAGTAGAGACCCAGTACTTC. Translated, it gives CASREGLAVAGVETQYF.

The chain uses TRBV19 and TRBJ2-1; D not certain. The germline V and J ends were trimmed by 3 bases and 6 bases, with 6 bases remaining between them. The germline CDR1 and CDR2 sequences are LNHDA and SQIVND (reference sequence). This CDR3 is 12 amino acids long. The CDR3 protein is CASSIVANEQFF. CDR3 coding DNA: TGTGCCAGTAGTATCGTAGCCAATGAGCAGTTCTTC. Supplemented by reference TRBV19 and TRBJ2-1, the full variable domain reads DGGITQSPKYLFRKEGQNVTLSCEQNLNHDAMYWYRQDPGQGLRLIYYSQIVNDFQKGDIAEGYSVSREKKESFPLTVTSAQKNPTAFYLCASSIVANEQFFGPGTRLTVL.

This CDR3 reads CASGGTGGAYEQYF. Here the CDR3 DNA reads TGTGCCAGCGGTGGGACAGGGGGGGCCTACGAGCAGTACTTC. V gene TRBV28 combines with J gene TRBJ2-7, with 11 bases that match TRBD1. Germline CDR1 and CDR2: MDHEN and SYDVKM. The CDR3 has 14 residues. With 8 bases clipped from V and 2 bases from J, the junction kept 5 bases outside the gene matches. The full variable domain, rest sourced from reference TRBV28 and TRBJ2-7, is DVKVTQSSRYLVKRTGEKVFLECVQDMDHENMFWYRQDPGLGLRLIYFSYDVKMKEKGDIPEGYSVSREKKERFSLILESASTNQTSMYLCASGGTGGAYEQYFGPGTRLTVT.

The chain carries TRBV5-4 and TRBJ2-7; 9 bases are shared with TRBD2. The germline V gene has CDR1 SGHNT and CDR2 YYREEE (reference sequence). The ends lost 4 bases at V and 4 bases at J; junction bases unmatched: 12. This CDR3 spans 16 amino acids. The CDR3 reads CASSARFAGGPYEQYF. CDR3 in DNA: TGTGCCAGCAGCGCTCGGTTTGCGGGAGGGCCTTACGAGCAGTACTTC.

The J gene is TRBJ2-2, the V gene TRBV11-1, with D possibly being TRBD2 (6 bases). In germline, CDR1 is SGHAT, CDR2 FQDESV (reference sequence). The length of the CDR3 is 16 residues. V was clipped by 7 bases and J by 5 bases, with 20 bases between them. The chain's CDR3 is CASTFPGSRDTGELFF. The CDR3 DNA reads as TGTGCCAGCACCTTCCCCGGGAGCCGGGATACCGGGGAGCTGTTTTTT.

The chain joins TRBV7-2 to TRBJ2-5; the D gene is possibly TRBD2 (5 bases). Trimming took 3 bases from V and 5 from J, leaving 16 bases between them. The CDR3 covers 15 residues. Looked up from germline, CDR1 is SGHTA and CDR2 is FQGNSA. This chain's CDR3 is CASSLGSSSGETQYF. CDR3 in DNA: TGTGCCAGCAGCTTGGGTAGCTCTTCGGGGGAGACCCAGTACTTC.

V gene TRBV30 combines with J gene TRBJ2-7; unclear D gene. Germline V CDR1 and CDR2: GTSNPN, SVGIG (reference sequence). The CDR3 is made up of 12 amino acids. With 8 bases removed from V and 1 base from J, the gap between germline ends came to 12 bases. CDR3 sequence reads: CANRVSSYEQYF. CDR3 in DNA: TGTGCCAATCGGGTCAGTTCCTACGAGCAGTACTTC.

The chain combines TRBV6-5 with TRBJ1-2; 7 bases agree with TRBD1. Germline V gives CDR1 MNHEY, CDR2 SVGAGI. The J segment lost 8 bases and the V segment lost 4 bases, leaving 7 bases of the junction unmatched. The CDR3 sequence is 13 residues long. The CDR3, as DNA: TGTGCCAGCAGTTGGACAGGTTCGGGAGGCTACACCTTC. Translated, it gives CASSWTGSGGYTF.

V and J are TRBV7-2 and TRBJ2-1, with a possible D match to TRBD1 (5 bases). The germline V and J ends were trimmed by 5 bases and 15 bases, with 14 bases remaining between them. This CDR3 has 11 residues. The germline gives CDR1 SGHTA, CDR2 FQGNSA. CDR3 amino acids: CASSIRDRGFF. Here the CDR3 DNA reads TGTGCCAGCAGCATCCGAGATAGGGGGTTCTTC.

CDR3 loop: CASSPRVSSGNTIYF. CDR3 DNA sequence: TGTGCCAGCAGCCCTCGCGTTAGCTCTGGAAACACCATATATTTT. This sequence joins TRBV7-2 and TRBJ1-3; D is undetermined. Germline CDR1 reads SGHTA; CDR2 reads FQGNSA. Trimming took off 5 bases at V and 0 bases at J, with 11 bases between the two ends. The CDR3 loop spans 15 amino acids.

This chain links TRBV28 with TRBJ1-2; D remains unclear. CDR3 length equals 11 residues. The germline gives CDR1 MDHEN, CDR2 SYDVKM. V was shortened by 8 bases and J by 5 bases, with 9 bases between the two germline ends. The DNA of the CDR3 is TGTGCCAGCGGCTTCTTATATGGCTACACCTTC. It translates to CASGFLYGYTF.

V and J are TRBV2 and TRBJ2-5; tentatively, D is TRBD2 (7 bases). There are 14 residues in the CDR3. Trimming took 7 bases from V and 5 from J, leaving 17 bases between them. Looked up from germline, CDR1 is SNHLY and CDR2 is FYNNEI. CDR3 protein: CASTRAGASETQYF. The CDR3 bases are TGTGCCAGCACCCGGGCGGGGGCTTCGGAGACCCAGTACTTC.

This chain joins TRBV4-2 and TRBJ1-3, with D possibly being TRBD1 (6 bases). V lost 0 bases and J lost 0, with 9 bases in between. The V gene's germline CDR1 is LGHNA and CDR2 YNFKEQ. The CDR3 consists of 16 residues. The CDR3 sequence is CASSQEGTSSGNTIYF. The DNA for the CDR3 is TGTGCCAGCAGCCAAGAAGGGACAAGCTCTGGAAACACCATATATTTT.

This clone was recorded once. The CDR3 nucleotides are TGTGCCAGCAGCTTGGGACCGGGACAGCAAGCTTTCTTT. The encoded protein is CASSLGPGQQAFF. The V gene is TRBV7-2, the J gene TRBJ1-1, with TRBD1 matching 7 bases. J was trimmed by 9 bases and V by 3 bases; bases with no gene match: 7. The CDR3 is 13 residues long. Germline V gives CDR1 SGHTA, CDR2 FQGNSA.

This chain links TRBV30 with TRBJ1-1, with D maybe TRBD1 (5 bases). The CDR3 extends over 12 amino acids. Germline V CDR1 and CDR2: GTSNPN, SVGIG (reference sequence). Trimming left V 3 bases short and J 5 bases short, with 10 bases between. The CDR3 loop reads CAWSLRVTEAFF. DNA of the CDR3: TGTGCCTGGAGCCTCAGGGTTACTGAAGCTTTCTTT. The whole variable domain, filled in from reference TRBV30 and TRBJ1-1, reads SQTIHQWPATLVQPVGSPLSLECTVEGTSNPNLYWYRQAAGRGLQLLFYSVGIGQISSEVPQNLSASRPQDRQFILSSKKLLLSDSGFYLCAWSLRVTEAFFGQGTRLTVV.

The gene calls are TRBV20-1 and TRBJ1-5, with D possibly matching TRBD1 (5 bases). Looked up from germline, CDR1 is DFQATT and CDR2 is SNEGSKA (reference sequence). V was trimmed by 3 bases and J by 2 bases, leaving 14 bases between them. This CDR3 is 15 amino acids long. The CDR3 loop reads CSASKTALGNQPQHF. Here the CDR3 DNA reads TGCAGTGCTAGTAAGACAGCCCTCGGCAATCAGCCCCAGCATTTT.

The chain joins TRBV7-2 to TRBJ2-7; TRBD2 is a possible D gene (5 bases). The CDR3 extends over 13 amino acids. V gave up 4 bases and J gave up 4 bases, with 11 bases separating them. Germline assignment: CDR1 SGHTA and CDR2 FQGNSA. CDR3 nucleotide sequence: TGTGCCAGCAGCTCCGCTGCGGGTTACGAGCAGTACTTC. Protein: CASSSAAGYEQYF.

This chain joins TRBV5-4 and TRBJ2-2; perhaps TRBD1 as D (6 bases). CDR1 and CDR2 from the germline V gene are SGHNT and YYREEE (reference sequence). V gave up 3 bases and J gave up 5 bases, with 11 bases separating them. This CDR3 is built from 14 residues. CDR3 loop: CASSWGQTTGELFF. DNA for the CDR3: TGTGCCAGCAGCTGGGGACAAACAACCGGGGAGCTGTTTTTT. Combining the CDR3 with reference TRBV5-4 and TRBJ2-2 gives the whole variable domain ETGVTQSPTHLIKTRGQQVTLRCSSQSGHNTVSWYQQALGQGPQFIFQYYREEENGRGNFPPRFSGLQFPNYSSELNVNALELDDSALYLCASSWGQTTGELFFGEGSRLTVL.

The V and J genes are TRBV3-1 (or the pseudogene TRBV3-2) and TRBJ2-3; no firm D call. The CDR3 runs 17 residues. The germline V and J ends were trimmed by 0 bases and 4 bases, with 17 bases remaining between them. Germline assignment: CDR1 LGHDT and CDR2 YNNKEL (reference sequence). The CDR3 sequence is CASSQERSIANADTQYF. DNA of the CDR3: TGTGCCAGCAGCCAAGAGAGGAGCATAGCTAATGCAGATACGCAGTATTTT.